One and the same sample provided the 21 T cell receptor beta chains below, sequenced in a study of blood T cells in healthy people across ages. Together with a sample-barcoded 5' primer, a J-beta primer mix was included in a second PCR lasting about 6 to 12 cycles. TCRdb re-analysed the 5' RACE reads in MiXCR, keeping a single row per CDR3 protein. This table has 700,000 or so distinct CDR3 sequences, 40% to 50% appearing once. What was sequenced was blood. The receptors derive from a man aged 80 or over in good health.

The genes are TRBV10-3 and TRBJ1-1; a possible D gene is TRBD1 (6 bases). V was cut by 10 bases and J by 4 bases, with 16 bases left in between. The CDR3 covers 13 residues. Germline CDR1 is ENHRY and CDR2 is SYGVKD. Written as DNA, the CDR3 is TGTGCCAGCGAGGGACGGGGGGCCACTGAAGCTTTCTTT. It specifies CASEGRGATEAFF.

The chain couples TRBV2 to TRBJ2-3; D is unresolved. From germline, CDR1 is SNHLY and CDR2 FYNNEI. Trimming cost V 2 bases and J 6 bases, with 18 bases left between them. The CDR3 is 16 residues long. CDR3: CASSERRPPPSDTQYF. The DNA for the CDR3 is TGTGCCAGCAGTGAAAGGCGACCTCCCCCTTCGGATACGCAGTATTTT.

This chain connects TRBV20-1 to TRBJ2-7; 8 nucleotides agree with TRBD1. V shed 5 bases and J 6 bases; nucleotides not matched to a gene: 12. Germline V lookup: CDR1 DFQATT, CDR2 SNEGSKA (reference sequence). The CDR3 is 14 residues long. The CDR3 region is CSAGYRGRSAEQYF. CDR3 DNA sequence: TGCAGTGCTGGATACAGGGGGAGATCCGCCGAGCAGTACTTC.

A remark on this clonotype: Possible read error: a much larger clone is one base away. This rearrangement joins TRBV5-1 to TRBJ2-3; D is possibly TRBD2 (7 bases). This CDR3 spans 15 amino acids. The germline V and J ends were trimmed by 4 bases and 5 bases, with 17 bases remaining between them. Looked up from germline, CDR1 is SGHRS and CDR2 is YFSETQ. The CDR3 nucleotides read TGCGCCAGCAGCCTCGAGGGGGGGCGCGTAGATACGCAGTATTTT. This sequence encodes CASSLEGGRVDTQYF. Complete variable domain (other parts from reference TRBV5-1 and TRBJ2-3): KAGVTQTPRYLIKTRGQQVTLSCSPISGHRSVSWYQQTPGQGLQFLFEYFSETQRNKGNFPGRFSGRQFSNSRSEMNVSTLELGDSALYLCASSLEGGRVDTQYFGPGTRLTVL.

Here the CDR3 reads CASSVDGGTNEQYF. CDR3 coding DNA: TGTGCCAGCAGCGTAGACGGCGGGACCAATGAGCAGTACTTC. V and J are TRBV9 and TRBJ2-1; TRBD2 might be the D (6 bases). The J call may be mistaken, given a closer DNA end match to TRBJ2-7. The CDR3 length is 14 residues. Germline loops: CDR1 SGDLS, CDR2 YYNGEE.

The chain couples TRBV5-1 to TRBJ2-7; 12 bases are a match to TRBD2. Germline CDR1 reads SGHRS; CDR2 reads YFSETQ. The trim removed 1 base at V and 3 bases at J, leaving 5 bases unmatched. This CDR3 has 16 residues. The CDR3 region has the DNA TGCGCCAGCAGCTTGCCCCGGACTAGCGGGGACTACGAGCAGTACTTC. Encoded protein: CASSLPRTSGDYEQYF.

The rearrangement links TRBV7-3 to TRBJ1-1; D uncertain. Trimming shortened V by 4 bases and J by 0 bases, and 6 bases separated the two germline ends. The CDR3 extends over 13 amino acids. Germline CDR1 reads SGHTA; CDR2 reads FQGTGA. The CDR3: CASSSFMNTEAFF. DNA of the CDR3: TGTGCCAGCAGCTCCTTCATGAACACTGAAGCTTTCTTT.

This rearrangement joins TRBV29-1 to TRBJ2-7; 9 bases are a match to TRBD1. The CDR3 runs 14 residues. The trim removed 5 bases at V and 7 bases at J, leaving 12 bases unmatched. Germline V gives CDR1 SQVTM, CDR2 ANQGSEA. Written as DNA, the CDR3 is TGCAGCGTTACGACAGGGGGGATTGACAATGAGCAGTACTTC. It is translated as CSVTTGGIDNEQYF.

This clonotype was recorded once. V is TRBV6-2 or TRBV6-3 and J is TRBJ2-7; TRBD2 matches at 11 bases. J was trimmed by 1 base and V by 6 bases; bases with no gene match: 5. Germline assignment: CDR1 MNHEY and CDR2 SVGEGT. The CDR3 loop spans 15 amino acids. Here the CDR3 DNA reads TGTGCCAGCAGAGGCGCTAGCGGGGGGTCCTACGAGCAGTACTTC. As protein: CASRGASGGSYEQYF.

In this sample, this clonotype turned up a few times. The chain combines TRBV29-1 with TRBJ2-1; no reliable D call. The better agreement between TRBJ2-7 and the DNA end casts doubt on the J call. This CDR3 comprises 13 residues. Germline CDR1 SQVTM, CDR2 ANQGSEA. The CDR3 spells CSVVPRSLNEQYF. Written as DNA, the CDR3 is TGCAGCGTTGTGCCTCGGTCTCTCAATGAGCAGTACTTC.

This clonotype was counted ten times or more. The CDR3 spells CASSFGPERADTQYF. CDR3 DNA sequence: TGTGCCAGCAGCTTCGGACCCGAGCGGGCGGATACGCAGTATTTT. The chain employs TRBV7-2 and TRBJ2-3, with D tentatively TRBD2 (6 bases). The V end was cut by 3 bases, the J end by 6 bases, with 16 bases between. This CDR3 contains 15 residues. Per the germline V gene, CDR1 is SGHTA and CDR2 is FQGNSA.

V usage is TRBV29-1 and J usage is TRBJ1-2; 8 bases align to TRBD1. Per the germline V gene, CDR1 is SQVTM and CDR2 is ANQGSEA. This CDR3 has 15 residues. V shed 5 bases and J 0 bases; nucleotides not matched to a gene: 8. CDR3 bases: TGCAGCGTTCCGGGACAGGCGAACTCTAACTATGGCTACACCTTC. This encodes CSVPGQANSNYGYTF.

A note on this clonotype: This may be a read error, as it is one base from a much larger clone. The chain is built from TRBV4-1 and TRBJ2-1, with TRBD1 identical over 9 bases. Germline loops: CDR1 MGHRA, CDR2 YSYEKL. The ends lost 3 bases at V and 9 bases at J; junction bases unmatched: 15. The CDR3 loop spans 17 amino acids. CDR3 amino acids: CASSHPTGTGLNSEQFF. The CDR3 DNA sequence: TGCGCCAGCAGCCATCCGACCGGGACAGGGTTGAACAGTGAGCAGTTCTTC.

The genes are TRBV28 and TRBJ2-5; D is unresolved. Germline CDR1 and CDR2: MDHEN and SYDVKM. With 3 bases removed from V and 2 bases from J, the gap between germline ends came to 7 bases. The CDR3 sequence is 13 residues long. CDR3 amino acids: CASSFGLQETQYF. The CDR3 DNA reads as TGTGCCAGCAGTTTTGGCCTTCAAGAGACCCAGTACTTC. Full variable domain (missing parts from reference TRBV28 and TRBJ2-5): DVKVTQSSRYLVKRTGEKVFLECVQDMDHENMFWYRQDPGLGLRLIYFSYDVKMKEKGDIPEGYSVSREKKERFSLILESASTNQTSMYLCASSFGLQETQYFGPGTRLLVL.

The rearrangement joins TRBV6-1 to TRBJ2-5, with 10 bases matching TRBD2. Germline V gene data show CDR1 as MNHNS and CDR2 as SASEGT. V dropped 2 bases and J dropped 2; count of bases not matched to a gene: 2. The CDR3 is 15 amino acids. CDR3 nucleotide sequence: TGTGCCAGCAGTGAAAGCGGGGGGGAACAAGAGACCCAGTACTTC. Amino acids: CASSESGGEQETQYF.

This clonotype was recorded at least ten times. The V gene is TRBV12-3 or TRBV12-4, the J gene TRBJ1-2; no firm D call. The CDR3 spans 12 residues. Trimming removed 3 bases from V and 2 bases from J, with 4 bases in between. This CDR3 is CASSFGNYGYTF. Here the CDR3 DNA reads TGTGCCAGCAGTTTCGGAAACTATGGCTACACCTTC.

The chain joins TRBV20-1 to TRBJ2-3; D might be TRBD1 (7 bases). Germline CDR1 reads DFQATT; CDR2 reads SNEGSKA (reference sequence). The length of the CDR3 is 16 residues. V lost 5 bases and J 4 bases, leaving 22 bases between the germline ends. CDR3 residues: CSAVRGGGTDADTQYF. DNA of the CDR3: TGCAGTGCTGTTCGCGGAGGGGGGACAGACGCAGATACGCAGTATTTT.

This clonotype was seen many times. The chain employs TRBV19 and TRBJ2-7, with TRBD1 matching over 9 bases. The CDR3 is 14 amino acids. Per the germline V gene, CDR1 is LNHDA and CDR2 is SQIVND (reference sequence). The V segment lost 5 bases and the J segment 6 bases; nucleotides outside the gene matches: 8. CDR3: CASSPRQGDIEQYF. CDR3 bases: TGTGCCAGTAGTCCCAGACAGGGGGATATCGAGCAGTACTTC.

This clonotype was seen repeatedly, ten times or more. The CDR3 protein is CSVRPRGANNEQFF. CDR3 nucleotide sequence: TGCAGCGTGAGACCCAGGGGGGCCAACAATGAGCAGTTCTTC. J is TRBJ2-1 and V is TRBV29-1, with D perhaps TRBD1 (7 bases). The ends were cut back, 6 bases at V and 5 bases at J, with 17 bases in the middle. The germline CDR1 and CDR2 sequences are SQVTM and ANQGSEA. This CDR3 is 14 amino acids long.

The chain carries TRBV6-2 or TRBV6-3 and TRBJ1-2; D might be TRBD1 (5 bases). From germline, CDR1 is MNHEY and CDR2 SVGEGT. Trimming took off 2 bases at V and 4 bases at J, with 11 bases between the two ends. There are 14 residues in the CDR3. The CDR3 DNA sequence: TGTGCCAGCAGTTACGTCGGGGGAGGCTATGGCTACACCTTC. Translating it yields CASSYVGGGYGYTF.

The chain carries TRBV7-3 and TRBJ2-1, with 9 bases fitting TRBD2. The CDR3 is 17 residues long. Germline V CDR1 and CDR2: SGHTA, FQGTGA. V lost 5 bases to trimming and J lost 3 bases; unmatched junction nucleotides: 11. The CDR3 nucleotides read TGTGCCAGCAGCAGAAAGAGACTAGCGGAGGACTACAATGAGCAGTTCTTC. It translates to CASSRKRLAEDYNEQFF.